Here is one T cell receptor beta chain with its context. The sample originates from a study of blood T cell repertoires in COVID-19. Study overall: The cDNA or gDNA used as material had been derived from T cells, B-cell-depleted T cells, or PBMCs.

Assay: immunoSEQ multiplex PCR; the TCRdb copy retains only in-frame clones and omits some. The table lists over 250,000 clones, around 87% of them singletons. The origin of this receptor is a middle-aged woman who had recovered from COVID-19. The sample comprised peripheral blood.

CDR3 DNA sequence: TGTGCCACCAGCAGCCCCCTTCTAGGGACAGACTATTCACCCCTCCACTTT. Protein product: CATSSPLLGTDYSPLHF. The J gene is TRBJ1-6, the V gene TRBV15; 7 bases are a match to TRBD1. The V gene end was trimmed by 3 bases and the J gene end by 8 bases; junction bases not matched to a gene: 13. Germline-derived CDR1 and CDR2 are LNHNV and YYDKDF (reference sequence). There are 17 residues in the CDR3.